This T cell receptor (beta chain) was captured by sequencing in a study of blood T cell repertoires in COVID-19. Study at large: From the United States, Italy and Spain came samples of acute and convalescent COVID-19. T cells, B-cell-depleted T cells, or PBMCs supplied cDNA or gDNA.

Authors' data handling: Amplification of reference gene primers provided the estimated nucleated cell counts. This table comes from immunoSEQ multiplex PCR, and its TCRdb copy is limited to in-frame clones, with some not included. The V and J calls and the clone size are those of that table, but D and trimming were determined from the DNA. The sample lists about 150,000 clones; more than 80% were seen once. Trimming took 6 bases from V and 7 from J; bases not matched to a gene: 8. This CDR3 comprises 15 residues. The germline V gene encodes CDR1 MNHEY and CDR2 SVGAGI. The chain recombines TRBV6-5 with TRBJ2-1; TRBD1 matches 11 bases. The TCR originated in a human donor with acute or convalescent COVID-19. The donor label of this sample is uncertain. The sample comprised peripheral blood. CDR3 region: CASSLDRGRINEQFF. CDR3 in DNA: TGTGCCAGCAGCCTGGACAGGGGGCGCATAAATGAGCAGTTCTTC.